This T cell receptor beta chain was recovered during a study of CD8 T cells in Susac syndrome. Reverse transcription of about 0.45 to 1 ug RNA was carried out with random hexamers. The TCR beta CDR3 was amplified by immunoSEQ multiplex PCR across 54 Vbeta, 13 Jbeta. One entry per CDR3 protein results from TCRdb running MiXCR on the immunoSEQ multiplex PCR reads. The sample lists over 95,000 distinct CDR3 sequences, 80% to 95% occurring once. In the case of this clonotype: The antigen remains undetermined.

Study-wide results and caveats: In its TCR sequencing and HLA analysis, the study acknowledged that the number of individuals was relatively small.

TEMRA cells were FACS-enriched, with CD8+ and CD4+ T cells isolated negatively. Sequenced material: CD4+ T cells from PBMCs. This receptor was taken from a human donor in good health.

The CDR3 protein is CASSRQGLAGGLEQYF. The DNA of the CDR3 is TGTGCCAGCTCGAGGCAGGGACTAGCGGGAGGACTGGAGCAGTACTTC. The J gene is TRBJ2-7, the V gene TRBV2; 15 nucleotides agree with TRBD2. Germline V gene sequence: CDR1 SNHLY, CDR2 FYNNEI. After removal of 8 bases from V and 7 bases from J, the junction contained 12 bases not matched to a gene. The CDR3 totals 16 residues.